The 4 T cell receptor beta chains listed next were all sequenced from one sample in a study of control samples from healthy donors and cancer patients. TCRdb keeps only in-frame clones here, not all; method: immunoSEQ multiplex PCR. The sample has fewer than 3,000 clones, roughly 80% seen once. The sequencing sample was made of formalin-fixed, paraffin-embedded tissue. These receptor sequences come from a male donor with melanoma.

The chain uses TRBV6-2 or TRBV6-3 and TRBJ2-2; D is undetermined. The CDR3 totals 15 residues. Trimming pared 6 bases from V and 4 bases from J, leaving 15 bases between. Germline V lookup: CDR1 MNHEY, CDR2 SVGEGT. The CDR3 here is CASSPRLRLTGELFF. DNA of the CDR3: TGTGCCAGCAGCCCGAGGTTGAGGCTCACCGGGGAGCTGTTTTTT.

The V gene is TRBV9, the J gene TRBJ2-1; 16 bases map to TRBD2. Germline V gene data show CDR1 as SGDLS and CDR2 as YYNGEE. The CDR3 covers 16 residues. V dropped 2 bases and J dropped 15; count of bases not matched to a gene: 11. The CDR3: CASSVSGTSGRAGMFF. The CDR3 DNA sequence: TGTGCCAGCAGCGTCTCCGGGACTAGCGGGAGGGCCGGAATGTTCTTC. Together with reference TRBV9 and TRBJ2-1, the CDR3 gives the full variable domain: DSGVTQTPKHLITATGQRVTLRCSPRSGDLSVYWYQQSLDQGLQFLIQYYNGEERAKGNILERFSAQQFPDLHSELNLSSLELGDSALYFCASSVSGTSGRAGMFFGPGTRLTVL.

CDR3 residues: CASSQGHGLNTEAFF. The CDR3 nucleotides read TGTGCCAGCAGCCAAGGACACGGATTGAACACTGAAGCTTTCTTT. The chain recombines TRBV14 with TRBJ1-1; D call uncertain. V gave up 1 base and J gave up 0 bases, with 9 bases separating them. This CDR3 is 15 amino acids long. The V gene's germline CDR1 is SGHDN and CDR2 FVKESK.

This clone was seen more than once but under ten times. The CDR3 DNA reads as TGTGCCAGCAGCCCACCCTTGCGGGAGACCTACGAGCAGTACTTC. This codes for CASSPPLRETYEQYF. The chain links TRBV7-2 to TRBJ2-7; 7 nucleotides agree with TRBD2. The CDR3 totals 15 residues. V trimming: 5 bases; J trimming: 2 bases; junction bases outside the gene matches: 9. Germline CDR1 and CDR2: SGHTA and FQGNSA. Supplemented by reference TRBV7-2 and TRBJ2-7, the full variable domain reads GAGVSQSPSNKVTEKGKDVELRCDPISGHTALYWYRQSLGQGLEFLIYFQGNSAPDKSGLPSDRFSAERTGGSVSTLTIQRTQQEDSAVYLCASSPPLRETYEQYFGPGTRLTVT.